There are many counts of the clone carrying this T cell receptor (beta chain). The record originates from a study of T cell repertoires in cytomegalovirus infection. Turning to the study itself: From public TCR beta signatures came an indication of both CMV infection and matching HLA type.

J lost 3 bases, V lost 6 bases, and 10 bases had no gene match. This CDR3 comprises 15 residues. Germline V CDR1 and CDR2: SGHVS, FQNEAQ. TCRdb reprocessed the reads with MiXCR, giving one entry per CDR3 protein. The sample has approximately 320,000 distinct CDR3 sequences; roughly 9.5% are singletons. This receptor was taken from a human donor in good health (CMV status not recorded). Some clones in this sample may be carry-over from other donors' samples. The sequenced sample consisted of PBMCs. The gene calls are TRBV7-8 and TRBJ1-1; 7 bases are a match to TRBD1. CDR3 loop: CASSSQQGRHTEAFF. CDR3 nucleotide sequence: TGTGCCAGCAGTTCACAACAGGGGAGACACACTGAAGCTTTCTTT.